These 19 T cell receptor beta chains came from one sample sequenced in a study of identical twins. TCRdb reanalysed the 5' RACE reads using MiXCR and keeps one entry per CDR3 protein. The sample contains around 680,000 distinct CDR3 sequences, 8.5% to 9% of which appear only once. This sample was shared with a second study, whose subject was yellow fever vaccine responses in identical twins.

Sequenced material: PBMCs. These receptors were collected from a woman in her late teens or twenties in good health.

The chain employs TRBV12-3 or TRBV12-4 and TRBJ2-2; no clear D gene. The CDR3 contains 14 residues. V dropped 3 bases and J dropped 6 bases, with 11 bases sitting between them. The CDR3 region is CASSFWHGSGELFF. The CDR3 region has the DNA TGTGCCAGCAGTTTCTGGCATGGGTCCGGGGAGCTGTTTTTT.

This clonotype was recorded at least ten times. V usage is TRBV3-1 and J usage is TRBJ1-1; D not resolved. This CDR3 region has 14 residues. V shed 0 bases and J shed 0 bases, with 5 bases lying between them. Looked up from germline, CDR1 is LGHDT and CDR2 is YNNKEL (reference sequence). The CDR3 reads CASSQDGMNTEAFF. The CDR3 nucleotides are TGTGCCAGCAGCCAAGATGGGATGAACACTGAAGCTTTCTTT. The full variable domain, in which reference TRBV3-1 and TRBJ1-1 provide the parts outside the CDR3, is DTAVSQTPKYLVTQMGNDKSIKCEQNLGHDTMYWYKQDSKKFLKIMFSYNNKELIINETVPNRFSPKSPDKAHLNLHINSLELGDSAVYFCASSQDGMNTEAFFGQGTRLTVV.

This clonotype was seen only a few times. The chain is built from TRBV14 and TRBJ2-3; 9 bases fit TRBD2. The V segment lost 0 bases and the J segment 2 bases; nucleotides outside the gene matches: 9. Germline V gene sequence: CDR1 SGHDN, CDR2 FVKESK. The CDR3 is made up of 18 amino acids. CDR3 in DNA: TGTGCCAGCAGCCAAGATACCCTAGCGGGGATTCACACAGATACGCAGTATTTT. It codes for CASSQDTLAGIHTDTQYF. The full variable domain, completed using reference TRBV14 and TRBJ2-3, is EAGVTQFPSHSVIEKGQTVTLRCDPISGHDNLYWYRRVMGKEIKFLLHFVKESKQDESGMPNNRFLAERTGGTYSTLKVQPAELEDSGVYFCASSQDTLAGIHTDTQYFGPGTRLTVL.

Only a few counts were recorded for this clonotype. This rearrangement joins TRBV3-1 to TRBJ2-3; 13 nucleotides agree with TRBD2. This CDR3 spans 19 amino acids. The V gene end was trimmed by 3 bases and the J gene end by 3 bases; junction bases not matched to a gene: 12. In germline, CDR1 is LGHDT, CDR2 YNNKEL (reference sequence). CDR3 sequence: CASSHGLAGAQILTDTQYF. CDR3 nucleotides: TGTGCCAGCAGCCACGGACTAGCGGGGGCCCAGATACTTACAGATACGCAGTATTTT.

This clonotype was found a few times. The chain is built from TRBV30 and TRBJ2-7; a possible D gene is TRBD2 (6 bases). Looked up from germline, CDR1 is GTSNPN and CDR2 is SVGIG (reference sequence). The germline V and J ends were trimmed by 2 bases and 0 bases, with 11 bases remaining between them. The CDR3 is made up of 14 amino acids. The CDR3 DNA reads as TGTGCCTGGAGTAGGGACTTACGCTCCTACGAGCAGTACTTC. It translates to CAWSRDLRSYEQYF.

This clonotype was observed a few times. The chain combines TRBV24-1 with TRBJ2-7, with D possibly TRBD1 on 6 matching bases. Germline loops: CDR1 KGHDR, CDR2 SFDVKD. The CDR3 is 13 amino acids. Trimming cost V 7 bases and J 3 bases, with 12 bases left between them. CDR3 amino acids: CATSGQPHYEQYF. In nucleotides, the CDR3 is TGTGCCACCAGCGGACAGCCACACTACGAGCAGTACTTC.

The rearrangement links TRBV18 to TRBJ2-3; D call uncertain. From germline, CDR1 is KGHSH and CDR2 LQKENI. This CDR3 region has 15 residues. The V and J ends lost 2 bases and 4 bases respectively, with 13 bases between them. Here the CDR3 DNA reads TGTGCCAGCTCACCAAGCTCCGTGAGTGCAGATACGCAGTATTTT. This encodes CASSPSSVSADTQYF.

The gene calls are TRBV5-1 and TRBJ2-3; 8 bases map to TRBD1. The germline CDR1 and CDR2 sequences are SGHRS and YFSETQ. Trimming removed 5 bases from V and 4 bases from J; junction bases left unmatched: 6. This CDR3 region has 14 residues. CDR3 nucleotides: TGCGCCAGCAGACGACAGGGGATGGCAGATACGCAGTATTTT. As protein: CASRRQGMADTQYF.

This clonotype has ten or more counts. This rearrangement joins TRBV4-3 to TRBJ2-1; D is possibly TRBD2 (5 bases). Germline lookup yields CDR1 LGHNA and CDR2 YSLEER. This CDR3 region has 13 residues. Trimming took off 4 bases at V and 5 bases at J, with 9 bases between the two ends. DNA for the CDR3: TGCGCCAGCAGCCCGGACTTACACAATGAGCAGTTCTTC. It is translated as CASSPDLHNEQFF.

This clonotype has only a few counts. The gene calls are TRBV15 and TRBJ2-2; D might be TRBD1 (5 bases). Germline lookup yields CDR1 LNHNV and CDR2 YYDKDF (reference sequence). V was trimmed by 0 bases and J by 1 base, leaving 12 bases between them. The CDR3 loop spans 17 amino acids. CDR3 protein: CATSRDLTGENTGELFF. For the CDR3, the DNA is TGTGCCACCAGCAGAGATCTTACAGGAGAGAACACCGGGGAGCTGTTTTTT.

The chain joins TRBV3-1 to TRBJ2-1, with 9 bases fitting TRBD1. Trimming at V came to 4 bases and at J to 8 bases, leaving 9 bases not matched to a gene. The germline V gene has CDR1 LGHDT and CDR2 YNNKEL (reference sequence). The CDR3 extends over 15 amino acids. CDR3 in amino acids: CASSLNRDRVYEQFF. CDR3 coding DNA: TGTGCCAGCAGCCTAAACCGGGACAGGGTCTATGAGCAGTTCTTC.

This clonotype was observed once. The genes are TRBV29-1 and TRBJ2-7; D gene uncertain. V lost 4 bases, J lost 6 bases, and 16 bases lay in between. Per the germline V gene, CDR1 is SQVTM and CDR2 is ANQGSEA. This CDR3 comprises 13 residues. The CDR3 coding sequence is TGCAGCGTTGGTTCGGGCGGCCCCTGCGAGCAGTACTTC. Translation: CSVGSGGPCEQYF.

This clonotype has at least ten counts. The rearrangement uses TRBV6-4 and TRBJ2-1; TRBD2 matches 9 bases. The germline V gene encodes CDR1 MRHNA and CDR2 SNTAGT. The length of the CDR3 is 15 residues. V shed 5 bases and J 2 bases; nucleotides not matched to a gene: 4. For the CDR3, the DNA is TGTGCCAGCAGTCCTAGCGGGGACGCCTACAATGAGCAGTTCTTC. Translation: CASSPSGDAYNEQFF.

V usage is TRBV24-1 and J usage is TRBJ2-3, with 10 bases lining up with TRBD2. CDR3 length equals 16 residues. From germline, CDR1 is KGHDR and CDR2 SFDVKD. With 3 bases clipped from V and 1 base from J, the junction kept 3 bases outside the gene matches. CDR3 DNA: TGTGCCACCAGTGATGCCGGGACTAGCGGCACAGATACGCAGTATTTT. Translation: CATSDAGTSGTDTQYF.

This clonotype came up many times. The J gene is TRBJ1-6, the V gene TRBV27; 8 nucleotides align to TRBD1. Trimming cost V 3 bases and J 8 bases; bases outside gene matches: 6. CDR3 length: 15 residues. CDR1 and CDR2 (germline): MNHEY, SMNVEV (reference sequence). CDR3 sequence: CASSFWTGTDSPLHF. The CDR3 DNA is TGTGCCAGCAGTTTCTGGACAGGGACCGATTCACCCCTCCACTTT.

The rearrangement joins TRBV24-1 to TRBJ2-1; D may be TRBD1 (6 bases). The V gene's germline CDR1 is KGHDR and CDR2 SFDVKD. The CDR3 sequence is 15 residues long. With 5 bases removed from V and 4 bases from J, the gap between germline ends came to 14 bases. CDR3 in amino acids: CATSVPGAGYNEQFF. CDR3 DNA: TGTGCCACCAGTGTACCAGGGGCAGGATACAATGAGCAGTTCTTC.

This clonotype was seen a handful of times. The chain links TRBV6-1 to TRBJ2-7; 8 nucleotides align to TRBD1. Germline V lookup: CDR1 MNHNS, CDR2 SASEGT. V was pared by 2 bases and J by 0 bases, with 12 bases of the junction left unmatched. The CDR3 loop spans 18 amino acids. CDR3 sequence: CASSEYSWGTGASYEQYF. CDR3 sequence (DNA): TGTGCCAGCAGTGAATATAGTTGGGGGACAGGCGCCTCCTACGAGCAGTACTTC.

To note about this clonotype: It may be a read error: a sequence one base away is much more abundant. Since no conserved phenylalanine or tryptophan closes the CDR3, a read error is the likely cause. This rearrangement joins TRBV20-1 to TRBJ2-7; D not resolved. V was shortened by 5 bases and J by 4 bases, with 12 bases between the two germline ends. In germline, CDR1 is DFQATT, CDR2 SNEGSKA (reference sequence). CDR3 length equals 12 residues. The CDR3 region is CSAPGRAYEQYL. Here the CDR3 DNA reads TGCAGTGCTCCCGGACGGGCATACGAGCAGTACCTC.

There are many counts of this clonotype. This chain links TRBV29-1 with TRBJ2-1; D is unclear. In germline, CDR1 is SQVTM, CDR2 ANQGSEA. Deletions cut 1 base from V and 2 bases from J, with 18 bases between. This CDR3 is built from 17 residues. The chain's CDR3 is CSVEVSRPTAPYNEQFF. The CDR3 DNA sequence: TGCAGCGTTGAAGTCTCCCGTCCGACGGCCCCCTACAATGAGCAGTTCTTC.